This entry lists 17 T cell receptor beta chains sequenced from one sample in a study of T cells in women clearing cervical HPV infection. The repertoire was sequenced with immunoSEQ multiplex PCR; TCRdb's copy has only in-frame clones and lacks some. Here the sample table reports approximately 39,000 clones. Sequenced sample: blood buffy coat. The receptors stem from a woman aged 18-69 years with a cervical HPV16 infection that either progressed to CIN3+ or cleared (not recorded which).

CDR3 DNA (partial): TGTGCCAGCAGTTCACGTCGGACAGGGGGGTACGAG. Amino acids: CASSSRRTGGYE. The CDR3 in its entirety is CASSSRRTGGYEQYF. The chain is built from TRBV28 and TRBJ2-7; 10 bases are shared with TRBD1. The read terminates 3 residues ahead of where the CDR3 ends, so the germline J gene completes it. Germline CDR1 MDHEN, CDR2 SYDVKM. The CDR3 is made up of 15 amino acids. Trimming took 4 bases from V and 4 from J; bases not matched to a gene: 7.

About this clone: Read coverage stops 3 residues before the CDR3 terminus; the germline J gene supplies the remainder. This chain links TRBV19 with TRBJ1-5; 9 bases fit TRBD1. The J segment lost 2 bases and the V segment lost 4 bases, leaving 9 bases of the junction unmatched. The CDR3 has 17 amino acids. Germline assignment: CDR1 LNHDA and CDR2 SQIVND (reference sequence). The sequenced part of the CDR3 DNA is TGTGCCAGTAGTACCCTGGGACAGGGAAGGGGCAATCAGCCC. Amino acid sequence: CASSTLGQGRGNQP. The whole CDR3 is CASSTLGQGRGNQPQHF.

On this clone itself: With the read ending 3 residues before the CDR3 end, the germline J gene is used to fill in that end. V gene TRBV7-9 combines with J gene TRBJ1-2; D is undetermined. The V end was cut by 5 bases, the J end by 3 bases, with 10 bases between. The CDR3 length is 13 residues. CDR1 and CDR2 (germline): SEHNR, FQNEAQ (reference sequence). The sequenced CDR3 bases are TGTGCCAGCAGCCTCGGGTTAGACTATGGC. It specifies CASSLGLDYG. The whole CDR3 sequence is CASSLGLDYGYTF.

A remark on this clone: The read stops 3 residues short of the end of the CDR3; the missing end is completed from the germline J gene. V and J are TRBV4-2 and TRBJ2-5, with 8 bases matching TRBD2. Germline V gene sequence: CDR1 LGHNA, CDR2 YNFKEQ. This CDR3 is built from 15 residues. V lost 1 base to trimming and J lost 0 bases; unmatched junction nucleotides: 1. The CDR3 DNA, read in part, is TGTGCCAGCAGCCAAGGAGCGGGGGACCAAGAGACC. Its protein product is CASSQGAGDQET. The whole CDR3 protein is CASSQGAGDQETQYF.

Remarks on this clone: Read coverage stops 3 residues before the CDR3 terminus; the germline J gene supplies the remainder. J is TRBJ2-4 and V is TRBV19, with D maybe TRBD1 (5 bases). Germline V gene sequence: CDR1 LNHDA, CDR2 SQIVND (reference sequence). The CDR3 length is 14 residues. The CDR3 bases that were read are TGTGCCAGCGCCACGCTCAGGGCCTTCTATGGT. This codes for CASATLRAFYG. The CDR3 reads in full as CASATLRAFYGQYF.

As to this clone: The CDR3 end falls 3 residues outside the read, so it is completed with the germline J gene. The chain links TRBV5-1 to TRBJ2-5; 9 bases are shared with TRBD1. Germline V gene lookup returns CDR1 SGHRS and CDR2 YFSETQ. The CDR3 runs 14 residues. The V gene end was trimmed by 2 bases and the J gene end by 5 bases; junction bases not matched to a gene: 4. CDR3: CASSLQGAQETQYF. The CDR3 DNA, read in part, is TGCGCCAGCAGCTTACAGGGGGCGCAGGAGACC.

With respect to this clone: Sequencing ends 3 residues short of the CDR3 end; the germline J gene provides the rest. This chain connects TRBV29-1 to TRBJ2-5, with D possibly TRBD2 on 5 matching bases. V was trimmed by 6 bases and J by 4 bases, leaving 12 bases between them. Germline CDR1 SQVTM, CDR2 ANQGSEA. The CDR3 has 12 amino acids. The CDR3 loop reads CSVRLEGETQYF. The sequenced part of the CDR3 DNA is TGCAGCGTGCGTCTTGAGGGAGAGACC.

As regards this clone: The read stops 3 residues short of the end of the CDR3; the missing end is completed from the germline J gene. The chain uses TRBV28 and TRBJ2-3; 12 bases match TRBD2. The CDR3 has 19 residues. V shed 3 bases and J 4 bases; nucleotides not matched to a gene: 14. Germline CDR1 reads MDHEN; CDR2 reads SYDVKM. The CDR3 spells CASSFSLAGGPDFADTQYF. The CDR3 bases that were read are TGTGCCAGCAGTTTTAGCCTAGCGGGAGGGCCGGATTTTGCAGATACG.

As to this clone: The CDR3 is cut off 3 residues early in the read; its end comes from the germline J gene. The chain links TRBV5-1 to TRBJ1-2; tentative D call: TRBD1 (6 bases). This CDR3 has 15 residues. Germline assignment: CDR1 SGHRS and CDR2 YFSETQ. With 0 bases removed from V and 4 bases from J, the gap between germline ends came to 13 bases. The covered CDR3 bases are TGCGCCAGCAGCTTGGCATCGGGGGGCAGCTATGGC. This sequence encodes CASSLASGGSYG. The full-length CDR3 reads as CASSLASGGSYGYTF.

Worth noting for this clone: The read ends 3 residues before the CDR3 terminus; that terminus is restored from the germline J gene. This chain uses TRBV6-2 or TRBV6-3 with TRBJ2-1; D not resolved. Trimming removed 2 bases at V and 9 bases at J, with 8 bases between. The CDR3 covers 12 residues. Germline V gene data show CDR1 as MNHEY and CDR2 as SVGEGT. CDR3 DNA (partial): TGTGCCAGCAGTTACAAAGGGTTTGAG. This translates into CASSYKGFE. In full, the CDR3 is CASSYKGFEQFF.

CDR3 sequence: CASSFFQVEETQYF. Partial CDR3 DNA: TGTGCCAGCAGCTTTTTCCAGGTTGAAGAGACC. The rearrangement joins TRBV5-6 to TRBJ2-5, with D unresolved. The CDR3 end falls 3 residues outside the read, so it is completed with the germline J gene. In germline, CDR1 is SGHDT, CDR2 YYEEEE. Trimming left V 2 bases short and J 3 bases short, with 11 bases between. The CDR3 is 14 amino acids.

Comment on this clone: The read stops 3 residues short of the end of the CDR3; the missing end is completed from the germline J gene. The V gene is TRBV28, the J gene TRBJ1-2, with 7 bases lining up with TRBD1. From germline, CDR1 is MDHEN and CDR2 SYDVKM. The CDR3 covers 13 residues. The ends lost 8 bases at V and 2 bases at J; junction bases unmatched: 5. Partial CDR3 DNA: TGTGCCAGCGGGGGACAGATGAACTATGGC. It is translated as CASGGQMNYG. The complete CDR3 reads CASGGQMNYGYTF.

Comments on this clone: The read stops 3 residues short of the end of the CDR3; the missing end is completed from the germline J gene. This rearrangement joins TRBV30 to TRBJ1-2; no reliable D call. This CDR3 region has 12 residues. Germline CDR1 and CDR2: GTSNPN and SVGIG (reference sequence). The sequenced part of the CDR3 DNA is TGTGCCTGGAGCCTGAGTCAGGATACC. It encodes CAWSLSQDT. The full CDR3 is CAWSLSQDTYTF.

A word on this clone: The DNA ends 3 residues before the CDR3 does, and the rest of the CDR3 is filled in from the germline J gene. The chain joins TRBV20-1 to TRBJ1-6; possible D gene TRBD1, 5 bases. CDR1 DFQATT and CDR2 SNEGSKA come from the germline V gene (reference sequence). The CDR3 has 16 amino acids. V was trimmed by 6 bases and J by 8 bases, leaving 23 bases between them. The covered CDR3 bases are TGCAGTGCCATTGTCTCACGGACCCTAGGGGATTCACCC. It yields the protein CSAIVSRTLGDSP. The whole CDR3 protein is CSAIVSRTLGDSPLHF.

Comment on this clone: The read finishes 3 residues shy of the CDR3 end, and the germline J gene is used to complete it. The gene calls are TRBV10-3 and TRBJ1-2, with 7 bases lining up with TRBD1. V trimming: 3 bases; J trimming: 5 bases; junction bases outside the gene matches: 3. CDR1 is ENHRY and CDR2 is SYGVKD in the germline V gene. This CDR3 contains 13 residues. Partial CDR3 DNA: TGTGCCATCAGTGAAGGGACAGTTTATGGC. Its translation: CAISEGTVYG. The entire CDR3 is CAISEGTVYGYTF.

As for this clone: The read comes to an end 3 residues before the CDR3 does, leaving the germline J gene to fill in the end. V gene TRBV7-2 combines with J gene TRBJ2-1, with D possibly TRBD1 on 6 matching bases. Per germline, CDR1 SGHTA and CDR2 FQGNSA. Deletions cut 4 bases from V and 6 bases from J, with 16 bases between. CDR3 length equals 15 residues. The covered CDR3 bases are TGTGCCAGCAGCTATCCCATACAGGGTGGCAATGAG. Its translation is CASSYPIQGGNE. The entire CDR3 is CASSYPIQGGNEQFF.

Notes on this clone: The CDR3 end falls 3 residues outside the read, so it is completed with the germline J gene. The chain recombines TRBV10-3 with TRBJ2-1, with D maybe TRBD2 (5 bases). CDR3 length: 14 residues. Germline values: CDR1 ENHRY, CDR2 SYGVKD. V lost 5 bases to trimming and J lost 9 bases, with 17 bases between them. This chain's CDR3 is CAISPPSGVAEQFF. The DNA read from the CDR3 is TGTGCCATCAGTCCCCCCTCCGGGGTGGCTGAG.